These 19 T cell receptor beta chains originate from one sample sequenced in a study of T cell changes during pregnancy in multiple sclerosis. Method: immunoSEQ multiplex PCR; TCRdb's copy keeps in-frame clones and lacks some. This sample has roughly 48,000 clones, with approximately 92% found just once. The material sequenced was CD4+ T cells from peripheral blood mononuclear cells, taken in the second trimester of pregnancy. Receptors were obtained from a female donor in good health, enrolled as a control in a pregnancy study.

CDR3 DNA: TGCAGCGTTGAGCACAGGGGGCTTTACACAGATACGCAGTATTTT. It is translated as CSVEHRGLYTDTQYF. The J gene is TRBJ2-3, the V gene TRBV29-1; the match to TRBD1 covers 9 bases. Germline V CDR1 and CDR2: SQVTM, ANQGSEA. This CDR3 is 15 amino acids long. V trimming: 3 bases; J trimming: 2 bases; junction bases outside the gene matches: 6.

The J gene is TRBJ2-7, the V gene TRBV7-9; tentative D call: TRBD2 (7 bases). Germline V gene lookup returns CDR1 SEHNR and CDR2 FQNEAQ (reference sequence). This CDR3 region has 15 residues. V gave up 2 bases and J gave up 6 bases, with 17 bases separating them. This CDR3 is CASSLTGAPGGEQYF. DNA of the CDR3: TGTGCCAGCAGCTTAACGGGGGCTCCGGGGGGCGAGCAGTACTTC.

The chain combines TRBV7-2 with TRBJ2-1; D may be TRBD2 (5 bases). This CDR3 comprises 13 residues. Germline-derived CDR1 and CDR2 are SGHTA and FQGNSA. V was pared by 1 base and J by 6 bases, with 7 bases between. The CDR3 reads CASSLERVNEQFF. CDR3 in DNA: TGTGCCAGCAGCTTAGAGAGGGTCAATGAGCAGTTCTTC.

V and J are TRBV19 and TRBJ1-5; TRBD1 matches at 11 bases. Germline loops: CDR1 LNHDA, CDR2 SQIVND (reference sequence). The ends lost 5 bases at V and 3 bases at J; junction bases unmatched: 9. The CDR3 extends over 17 amino acids. The CDR3 DNA sequence: TGTGCCAGTAGTGAAGTCGGACAGGGGGCTAACAATCAGCCCCAGCATTTT. Protein: CASSEVGQGANNQPQHF.

The J gene is TRBJ2-3, the V gene TRBV5-1; 12 bases are shared with TRBD1. The ends lost 4 bases at V and 4 bases at J; junction bases unmatched: 7. The V gene's germline CDR1 is SGHRS and CDR2 YFSETQ. CDR3 size: 16 residues. DNA of the CDR3: TGCGCCAGCAGCCGGGGACAGGGGGCGCAGTCAGATACGCAGTATTTT. This encodes CASSRGQGAQSDTQYF.

The chain is built from TRBV5-1 and TRBJ1-4, with D tentatively TRBD1 (6 bases). With 4 bases removed from V and 5 bases from J, the gap between germline ends came to 12 bases. The CDR3 consists of 14 residues. Germline-derived CDR1 and CDR2 are SGHRS and YFSETQ. Here the CDR3 DNA reads TGCGCCAGCAGCCCAGGGGAATTGAATGAAAAACTGTTTTTT. Translated: CASSPGELNEKLFF.

The chain recombines TRBV9 with TRBJ2-2; possibly TRBD1 for D (5 bases). The V end lost 0 bases, the J end lost 2 bases, and 8 bases lay between the germline ends. Germline loops: CDR1 SGDLS, CDR2 YYNGEE. This CDR3 is built from 15 residues. The CDR3 region is CASSVAGLNTGELFF. In DNA form, the CDR3 reads TGTGCCAGCAGCGTAGCAGGGTTAAACACCGGGGAGCTGTTTTTT.

This rearrangement joins TRBV6-5 to TRBJ2-5; D is unresolved. The CDR3 covers 14 residues. Trimming shortened V by 7 bases and J by 4 bases, and 16 bases separated the two germline ends. Looked up from germline, CDR1 is MNHEY and CDR2 is SVGAGI. The CDR3 region is CASTQYGTGETQYF. CDR3 nucleotide sequence: TGTGCCAGCACCCAATATGGAACGGGAGAGACCCAGTACTTC.

The chain carries TRBV13 and TRBJ2-1, with TRBD2 identical over 10 bases. J gave up 12 bases and V 1 base, and 3 bases lay outside the gene matches. CDR1 is PRHDT, CDR2 FYEKMQ, per germline (reference sequence). The CDR3 contains 13 residues. CDR3 residues: CASSLVGTSAQFF. For the CDR3, the DNA is TGTGCCAGCAGCTTAGTCGGGACTAGCGCGCAGTTCTTC.

The chain combines TRBV7-3 with TRBJ2-7, with 14 bases fitting TRBD2. The J segment lost 7 bases and the V segment lost 3 bases, leaving 5 bases of the junction unmatched. In germline, CDR1 is SGHTA, CDR2 FQGTGA. The CDR3 consists of 15 residues. CDR3 in amino acids: CASSFSGLAGEEQYF. DNA for the CDR3: TGTGCCAGCAGCTTCTCGGGACTAGCGGGAGAAGAGCAGTACTTC.

The rearrangement joins TRBV5-6 to TRBJ1-1; D uncertain. Germline V gene lookup returns CDR1 SGHDT and CDR2 YYEEEE. V was shortened by 0 bases and J by 7 bases, with 7 bases between the two germline ends. This CDR3 has 12 amino acids. The CDR3 sequence is CASSLGGDEAFF. DNA of the CDR3: TGTGCCAGCAGCTTGGGCGGGGATGAAGCTTTCTTT.

The chain carries TRBV19 and TRBJ1-4, with D possibly matching TRBD1 (5 bases). Germline V gene lookup returns CDR1 LNHDA and CDR2 SQIVND (reference sequence). CDR3 length equals 13 residues. The germline V and J ends were trimmed by 7 bases and 4 bases, with 10 bases remaining between them. The CDR3 here is CASTGANNEKLFF. DNA of the CDR3: TGTGCCAGTACTGGGGCTAATAATGAAAAACTGTTTTTT. The whole variable domain, remainder taken from reference TRBV19 and TRBJ1-4, is DGGITQSPKYLFRKEGQNVTLSCEQNLNHDAMYWYRQDPGQGLRLIYYSQIVNDFQKGDIAEGYSVSREKKESFPLTVTSAQKNPTAFYLCASTGANNEKLFFGSGTQLSVL.

The chain uses TRBV28 and TRBJ2-3, with 7 bases that match TRBD1. Germline CDR1 MDHEN, CDR2 SYDVKM. The CDR3 has 15 amino acids. Trimming took 5 bases from V and 4 from J; bases not matched to a gene: 9. CDR3 residues: CASSLRDRYADTQYF. In DNA form, the CDR3 reads TGTGCCAGCAGTCTCCGGGACAGATATGCAGATACGCAGTATTTT.

The chain employs TRBV29-1 and TRBJ2-3; no reliable D call. V was trimmed by 4 bases and J by 4 bases, leaving 12 bases between them. Germline assignment: CDR1 SQVTM and CDR2 ANQGSEA. The CDR3 sequence is 13 residues long. The CDR3 reads CSVGPTRPDTQYF. The CDR3 nucleotides are TGCAGCGTTGGACCCACGCGGCCAGATACGCAGTATTTT.

The chain recombines TRBV7-3 with TRBJ2-2; D may be TRBD1 (6 bases). The CDR3 is made up of 14 amino acids. The germline V and J ends were trimmed by 5 bases and 11 bases, with 18 bases remaining between them. Germline CDR1 is SGHTA and CDR2 is FQGTGA. The CDR3 reads CASSPGHANLELFF. In DNA form, the CDR3 reads TGTGCCAGCAGCCCGGGACACGCTAATCTAGAGCTGTTTTTT.

The V gene is TRBV19, the J gene TRBJ2-1; 13 bases map to TRBD2. The CDR3 totals 18 residues. J gave up 5 bases and V 3 bases, and 10 bases lay outside the gene matches. CDR1 and CDR2 from the germline V gene are LNHDA and SQIVND (reference sequence). Here the CDR3 reads CASSMFDGLAGVNNEQFF. The CDR3 bases are TGTGCCAGTAGTATGTTCGACGGACTAGCGGGAGTTAACAATGAGCAGTTCTTC.

The chain links TRBV28 to TRBJ1-5; 10 bases align to TRBD1. This CDR3 comprises 17 residues. The junction had 13 bases not matched to a gene; V was cut back by 5 bases and J by 6 bases. The V gene's germline CDR1 is MDHEN and CDR2 SYDVKM. CDR3 coding DNA: TGTGCCAGCAGTCAGCGCCAATGGACAGGGGGTTTTCAGCCCCAGCATTTT. It translates to CASSQRQWTGGFQPQHF.

As DNA, the CDR3 is TGTGCCAGCAGCGAACACGGGACAAACCTAGCCAAAAACATTCAGTACTTC. It specifies CASSEHGTNLAKNIQYF. The genes are TRBV27 and TRBJ2-4; tentatively, D is TRBD1 (6 bases). V lost 6 bases and J lost 0, with 18 bases in between. The CDR3 is 17 residues long. Per germline, CDR1 MNHEY and CDR2 SMNVEV (reference sequence).

DNA for the CDR3: TGTGCCAGCAGCTCTACGACAGCCCAAACTTCACCCCTCCACTTT. Protein: CASSSTTAQTSPLHF. The gene calls are TRBV7-2 and TRBJ1-6, with a tentative D call TRBD1 (5 bases). Germline V gives CDR1 SGHTA, CDR2 FQGNSA. The CDR3 sequence is 15 residues long. Between the trimmed V and J ends, which lost 4 bases and 9 bases, there was a span of 16 bases.